This TCR beta chain was observed in a study of blood T cell repertoires in COVID-19. Study as a whole: There were acute and convalescent COVID-19 samples, and they came from the United States, Italy and Spain.

In the original processing: Cell counts per sample came from amplifying reference gene primers. Measured with immunoSEQ multiplex PCR; TCRdb has only the in-frame clones, and not every one. V, J and clone size were drawn from that table, and D and trimming were deduced from the DNA. The top ten clones hold under 4.5% of a sample with a few hundred thousand clones, 70% to 90% of them seen once. Sequencing was performed on peripheral blood. The sequence was collected from a woman aged 50 to 65 with active or convalescent COVID-19.

DNA for the CDR3: TGTGCCAGCAGTCCCATGCTAGCGGGAGGGCCGCAGCACAATGAGCAGTTCTTC. It codes for CASSPMLAGGPQHNEQFF. The genes are TRBV6-2 or TRBV6-3 and TRBJ2-1, with TRBD2 matching over 12 bases. CDR3 length: 18 residues. Germline V lookup: CDR1 MNHEY, CDR2 SVGEGT. Trimming at V came to 5 bases and at J to 5 bases, leaving 13 bases not matched to a gene.